The 30 T cell receptor beta chains below were found in one sample sequenced in a study of response to subunit inactivated influenza vaccine. MiXCR, run by TCRdb on the RT-PCR reads, gives a single entry per CDR3 protein. Of about 540,000 distinct CDR3 sequences listed, approximately 22% were seen once; the top ten hold 2.5% to 3%. The sample also formed part of further work on T cells expressing NK-cell markers. From that second work: Beta-chain TCR cDNA was generated via 5'RACE template switching with UMIs.

Sequencing used CD4+ T cells sorted from PBMCs, obtained about 11 days after vaccination. All receptors come from a man aged 50 to 60 who received an inactivated influenza vaccine.

The chain joins TRBV6-1 to TRBJ1-6, with D unresolved. CDR3 length equals 11 residues. Germline assignment: CDR1 MNHNS and CDR2 SASEGT. The ends were cut back, 1 base at V and 14 bases at J, with 6 bases in the middle. The CDR3 loop is CASSEGWTLHF. The CDR3 bases are TGTGCCAGCAGTGAAGGATGGACCCTCCACTTT.

CDR3 sequence reads: CSAFGLAADNEQFF. For the CDR3, the DNA is TGCAGTGCCTTCGGACTAGCGGCAGACAATGAGCAGTTCTTC. This sequence joins TRBV20-1 and TRBJ2-1; 10 nucleotides line up with TRBD2. Germline-derived CDR1 and CDR2 are DFQATT and SNEGSKA (reference sequence). The CDR3 loop spans 14 amino acids. V lost 6 bases and J lost 5; bases outside the gene matches: 7.

This clonotype was found a few times. The CDR3 DNA reads as TGTGCCAGCAGTGGGTCGTTCGGGACTACCCGAAGCTCCTACAATGAGCAGTTCTTC. Translation: CASSGSFGTTRSSYNEQFF. The chain combines TRBV25-1 with TRBJ2-1, with TRBD2 matching 7 bases. J lost 0 bases, V lost 4 bases, and 15 bases had no gene match. Germline values: CDR1 MGHDK, CDR2 SYGVNS. The CDR3 is made up of 19 amino acids.

A few counts support this clonotype. V is TRBV20-1 and J is TRBJ2-7, with 8 bases aligning to TRBD2. CDR3 size: 15 residues. Germline lookup yields CDR1 DFQATT and CDR2 SNEGSKA (reference sequence). The V segment lost 2 bases and the J segment 4 bases; nucleotides outside the gene matches: 10. The CDR3 protein is CSARRGASGSYEQYF. CDR3 DNA: TGCAGTGCTAGAAGGGGCGCAAGCGGGAGTTACGAGCAGTACTTC.

At least ten counts were recorded for this clonotype. This chain links TRBV6-1 with TRBJ1-2; D is uncertain. This CDR3 is built from 14 residues. Per the germline V gene, CDR1 is MNHNS and CDR2 is SASEGT. The V end was cut by 5 bases, the J end by 2 bases, with 12 bases between. The CDR3 protein is CASSPHGSNYGYTF. The CDR3 region has the DNA TGTGCCAGCAGTCCCCACGGATCGAACTATGGCTACACCTTC.

The chain employs TRBV3-1 and TRBJ2-3; no clear D gene. The CDR3 is made up of 13 amino acids. CDR1 and CDR2 from the germline V gene are LGHDT and YNNKEL (reference sequence). The CDR3 is CASEWPSTDTQYF. Written as DNA, the CDR3 is TGTGCATCGGAATGGCCTAGCACAGATACGCAGTATTTT.

V usage is TRBV28 and J usage is TRBJ1-2; unclear D gene. The germline gives CDR1 MDHEN, CDR2 SYDVKM. The CDR3 covers 11 residues. Trimming pared 4 bases from V and 8 bases from J, leaving 8 bases between. The DNA of the CDR3 is TGTGCCAGCAGTTCTTTAAGCGGCTACACCTTC. It encodes CASSSLSGYTF.

This clonotype has just a few counts. V and J are TRBV5-1 and TRBJ2-7; 9 positions agree with TRBD2. After removal of 4 bases from V and 3 bases from J, the junction contained 11 bases not matched to a gene. The length of the CDR3 is 16 residues. From germline, CDR1 is SGHRS and CDR2 YFSETQ. CDR3 bases: TGCGCCAGCAGCGATCAAGGACTAGCGTTCGGCTACGAGCAGTACTTC. As protein: CASSDQGLAFGYEQYF.

This clonotype appeared a few times. This chain connects TRBV5-1 to TRBJ2-2; D remains unclear. CDR1 is SGHRS, CDR2 YFSETQ, per germline. The CDR3 runs 15 residues. The V end lost 3 bases, the J end lost 4 bases, and 13 bases lay between the germline ends. The CDR3 reads CASSSRPDVTGELFF. The CDR3 DNA reads as TGCGCCAGCAGCTCACGACCGGACGTCACCGGGGAGCTGTTTTTT.

In this sample, this clonotype turned up a few times. The V call is TRBV5-1, the J call TRBJ2-6; no clear D. V was cut by 0 bases and J by 2 bases, with 6 bases left in between. Germline loops: CDR1 SGHRS, CDR2 YFSETQ. There are 15 residues in the CDR3. The CDR3 region is CASSLEFTGANVLTF. The CDR3 nucleotides read TGCGCCAGCAGCTTGGAGTTCACTGGGGCCAACGTCCTGACTTTC.

This clonotype turned up a few times. The chain has TRBV20-1 and TRBJ2-7, with D hard to call. Germline assignment: CDR1 DFQATT and CDR2 SNEGSKA (reference sequence). Trimming removed 5 bases at V and 3 bases at J, with 14 bases between. CDR3 length equals 13 residues. The CDR3 region is CSAATFGYYEQYF. The CDR3 DNA follows: TGCAGTGCTGCGACTTTTGGTTACTACGAGCAGTACTTC.

A few counts support this clonotype. The CDR3, as DNA: TGTGCCAGCAGTCGCGCCTTGGGGGACAGCGTCTACAATGAGCAGTTCTTC. This sequence encodes CASSRALGDSVYNEQFF. The chain combines TRBV6-2 or TRBV6-3 with TRBJ2-1; TRBD1 matches 7 bases. Looked up from germline, CDR1 is MNHEY and CDR2 is SVGEGT. The CDR3 loop spans 17 amino acids. The junction had 13 bases not matched to a gene; V was cut back by 5 bases and J by 3 bases.

Only a few counts were recorded for this clonotype. The rearrangement links TRBV5-1 to TRBJ2-1; TRBD1 agrees at 7 bases. The CDR3 contains 13 residues. With V trimmed by 3 bases and J by 7 bases, 4 bases remained unmatched. CDR1 SGHRS and CDR2 YFSETQ come from the germline V gene. The CDR3 protein is CASSWGQNNEQFF. In DNA, the CDR3 is TGCGCCAGCAGCTGGGGACAGAATAATGAGCAGTTCTTC.

J is TRBJ1-1 and V is TRBV5-6; 9 bases align to TRBD1. Germline lookup yields CDR1 SGHDT and CDR2 YYEEEE. V lost 3 bases, J lost 7 bases, and 4 bases stayed unmatched. This CDR3 region has 13 residues. The CDR3 region is CASSWTGASEAFF. CDR3 DNA sequence: TGTGCCAGCAGCTGGACAGGGGCAAGTGAAGCTTTCTTT.

At least ten counts were recorded for this clonotype. The chain joins TRBV29-1 to TRBJ2-7; D is ambiguous. CDR1 and CDR2 from the germline V gene are SQVTM and ANQGSEA. The CDR3 runs to 13 residues. V dropped 6 bases and J dropped 0 bases, with 12 bases sitting between them. The CDR3: CSVINSGSYEQYF. CDR3 DNA sequence: TGCAGCGTCATAAACAGTGGCTCCTACGAGCAGTACTTC.

The chain recombines TRBV19 with TRBJ2-1; 10 bases map to TRBD2. V was pared by 3 bases and J by 5 bases, with 7 bases of the junction left unmatched. This CDR3 region has 16 residues. The germline V gene has CDR1 LNHDA and CDR2 SQIVND (reference sequence). The CDR3 is CASSIPLAGVDNEQFF. The CDR3, as DNA: TGTGCCAGTAGTATCCCCCTAGCGGGAGTTGACAATGAGCAGTTCTTC.

This clonotype has more than one count but fewer than ten. The junction departs from germline at one end; a sequencing error may be responsible. The CDR3 DNA is TGTGCCAGCAGTCTACAGGGGGCATACACTGAAGTTTTCTTT. This encodes CASSLQGAYTEVFF. The rearrangement links TRBV3-1 to TRBJ1-1; TRBD1 matches 9 bases. Germline loops: CDR1 LGHDT, CDR2 YNNKEL (reference sequence). The CDR3 totals 14 residues.

V usage is TRBV3-1 and J usage is TRBJ1-6; D possibly corresponds to TRBD1 (6 bases). The germline gives CDR1 LGHDT, CDR2 YNNKEL (reference sequence). This CDR3 is 18 amino acids long. V lost 0 bases, J lost 9 bases, and 21 bases lay in between. CDR3 DNA sequence: TGTGCCAGCAGCCAAGACGGGGGCGCGGGGCCCGGTCGTTCACCCCTCCACTTT. Protein product: CASSQDGGAGPGRSPLHF.

V and J are TRBV20-1 and TRBJ2-7; 7 nucleotides match TRBD1. Trimming at V came to 2 bases and at J to 5 bases, leaving 9 bases not matched to a gene. CDR3 size: 14 residues. CDR1 and CDR2 (germline): DFQATT, SNEGSKA (reference sequence). The CDR3 spells CSARPTGSPHEQYF. The CDR3 DNA is TGCAGTGCTAGACCGACAGGGTCGCCCCACGAGCAGTACTTC.

This clonotype has just a few counts. This chain connects TRBV15 to TRBJ1-5; TRBD1 is a possible D gene (6 bases). V was clipped by 7 bases and J by 0 bases, with 13 bases between them. CDR1 is LNHNV and CDR2 is YYDKDF in the germline V gene (reference sequence). The CDR3 covers 15 residues. CDR3 protein: CATTRTGYSNQPQHF. CDR3 coding DNA: TGTGCCACCACAAGAACAGGGTATAGCAATCAGCCCCAGCATTTT.

This clonotype was counted only a few times. V usage is TRBV15 and J usage is TRBJ1-6; maybe TRBD1 (5 bases). Trimming shortened V by 0 bases and J by 1 base, and 10 bases separated the two germline ends. This CDR3 spans 17 amino acids. Germline values: CDR1 LNHNV, CDR2 YYDKDF (reference sequence). This chain's CDR3 is CATSREEGWSYNSPLHF. DNA of the CDR3: TGTGCCACCAGCAGAGAAGAGGGGTGGTCCTATAATTCACCCCTCCACTTT.

The chain couples TRBV20-1 to TRBJ1-6; 8 bases map to TRBD1. Germline V CDR1 and CDR2: DFQATT, SNEGSKA (reference sequence). Germline trimming cut 2 bases from V and 2 bases from J; bases unmatched to any gene: 5. The CDR3 has 16 amino acids. Written as DNA, the CDR3 is TGCAGTGCTAGACCGGGGACAGGCCCCTATAATTCACCCCTCCACTTT. Amino acid sequence: CSARPGTGPYNSPLHF.

In this sample, this clonotype turned up once. V usage is TRBV12-3 or TRBV12-4 and J usage is TRBJ2-6; 8 bases map to TRBD1. The CDR3 has 19 amino acids. V gave up 4 bases and J gave up 0 bases; unmatched junction bases: 11. This CDR3 is CASSSRLDRGISGANVLTF. The CDR3 nucleotides read TGTGCCAGCAGTTCCAGGTTAGACAGGGGTATCTCTGGGGCCAACGTCCTGACTTTC.

The J gene is TRBJ1-2, the V gene TRBV12-3 or TRBV12-4, with 8 bases lining up with TRBD1. The CDR3 length is 14 residues. V lost 2 bases, J lost 11 bases, and 10 bases stayed unmatched. In DNA, the CDR3 is TGTGCCAGCAGTTTATTAGGGGGGACAGGTTTTTACACCTTC. Its translation: CASSLLGGTGFYTF.

This clonotype appeared a single time. In nucleotides, the CDR3 is TGCAGCGTTGCTCTTGGGACGGCGAACTATGGCTACACCTTC. This translates into CSVALGTANYGYTF. The chain recombines TRBV29-1 with TRBJ1-2; perhaps TRBD1 as D (5 bases). In germline, CDR1 is SQVTM, CDR2 ANQGSEA. Trimming left V 4 bases short and J 2 bases short, with 14 bases between. The CDR3 totals 14 residues. The variable domain in full, with the rest retrieved from reference TRBV29-1 and TRBJ1-2, is SAVISQKPSRDICQRGTSLTIQCQVDSQVTMMFWYRQQPGQSLTLIATANQGSEATYESGFVIDKFPISRPNLTFSTLTVSNMSPEDSSIYLCSVALGTANYGYTFGSGTRLTVV.

The chain joins TRBV15 to TRBJ2-5; D gene uncertain. The CDR3 sequence is 13 residues long. Germline CDR1 LNHNV, CDR2 YYDKDF (reference sequence). V shed 2 bases and J shed 4 bases, with 8 bases lying between them. The CDR3 reads CATSRSPPETQYF. DNA of the CDR3: TGTGCCACCAGCAGATCCCCGCCAGAGACCCAGTACTTC. The full variable domain, with the rest looked up from reference TRBV15 and TRBJ2-5, is DAMVIQNPRYQVTQFGKPVTLSCSQTLNHNVMYWYQQKSSQAPKLLFHYYDKDFNNEADTPDNFQSRRPNTSFCFLDIRSPGLGDTAMYLCATSRSPPETQYFGPGTRLLVL.

The chain has TRBV2 and TRBJ1-5; D ambiguous. CDR1 and CDR2 from the germline V gene are SNHLY and FYNNEI. There are 13 residues in the CDR3. V was clipped by 6 bases and J by 4 bases, with 10 bases between them. The DNA for the CDR3 is TGTGCCAGCAGGCCATGGGGTAATCAGCCCCAGCATTTT. This sequence encodes CASRPWGNQPQHF.

The chain combines TRBV20-1 with TRBJ2-1; D not resolved. V was clipped by 5 bases and J by 4 bases, with 6 bases between them. The CDR3 is 11 residues long. Germline V gene data show CDR1 as DFQATT and CDR2 as SNEGSKA (reference sequence). Here the CDR3 DNA reads TGCAGTGCTGACTTATACAATGAGCAGTTCTTC. Translating gives CSADLYNEQFF.

This clonotype was recorded at least ten times. V gene TRBV7-9 combines with J gene TRBJ2-7; D gene uncertain. CDR1 and CDR2 from the germline V gene are SEHNR and FQNEAQ (reference sequence). Trimming removed 5 bases at V and 4 bases at J, with 6 bases between. CDR3 length: 11 residues. As DNA, the CDR3 is TGTGCCAGCAGCCCAATTTACGAGCAGTACTTC. Protein product: CASSPIYEQYF.

V is TRBV20-1 and J is TRBJ2-7, with D possibly matching TRBD2 (6 bases). CDR3 length: 13 residues. The germline V gene has CDR1 DFQATT and CDR2 SNEGSKA (reference sequence). V was clipped by 4 bases and J by 3 bases, with 13 bases between them. The CDR3 DNA reads TGCAGTGCTACGGGCTCGGGGGTCTACGAGCAGTACTTC. Its translation: CSATGSGVYEQYF.